Listed below are T cell receptor beta chains from one sample, sequenced in a study of human T cells and chemical hapten exposure. A single record per CDR3 protein comes from TCRdb applying MiXCR to the RACE reads. Among about 170,000 distinct CDR3 sequences listed, around a quarter were seen once. Here the sequenced sample was whole blood, taken in connection with sensitization to the hapten diphenylcyclopropenone (DPC). The receptors stem from a woman aged 18-35 years with alopecia areata. Some clones in this sample may be carry-over from other donors' samples. Each CDR3 is given with its conserved first and last residue. Each record gives: D gene, clone size, V gene, J gene, CDR3 protein, CDR3 DNA. A D gene is named only where the DNA matches it firmly. Clone size is not always given. Where it is, it says once, few, many or a class for expanded clones.

d_call: .
clone_size: .
v_call: TRBV7-9
j_call: TRBJ2-1
cdr3_aa: CADEGSRGNNEQFF
cdr3_nt: TGTGCCGACGAAGGTAGTCGAGGAAACAATGAGCAGTTCTTC

d_call: TRBD2
clone_size: many
v_call: TRBV20-1
j_call: TRBJ2-5
cdr3_aa: CSARGRKLAPQETQYF
cdr3_nt: TGCAGTGCTAGAGGACGGAAACTAGCGCCGCAAGAGACCCAGTACTTC

d_call: .
clone_size: .
v_call: TRBV12-3/TRBV12-4
j_call: TRBJ1-2
cdr3_aa: CASRPGGGFGGYTF
cdr3_nt: TGTGCCAGCAGGCCCGGAGGGGGGTTTGGTGGCTACACCTTC

d_call: TRBD1
clone_size: once
v_call: TRBV5-1
j_call: TRBJ2-7
cdr3_aa: CASSSGTGRDEQYF
cdr3_nt: TGCGCCAGCAGCTCCGGGACAGGGAGAGACGAGCAGTACTTC

d_call: .
clone_size: .
v_call: TRBV18
j_call: TRBJ2-7
cdr3_aa: CASSPTGTEQYF
cdr3_nt: TGTGCCAGCTCACCAACAGGGACCGAGCAGTACTTC

d_call: .
clone_size: .
v_call: TRBV4-2
j_call: TRBJ2-7
cdr3_aa: CASSQDPKNEQYF
cdr3_nt: TGTGCCAGCAGCCAAGATCCTAAAAACGAGCAGTACTTC

d_call: .
clone_size: .
v_call: TRBV19
j_call: TRBJ2-2
cdr3_aa: CASSPNANTGELFF
cdr3_nt: TGTGCCAGTAGTCCCAATGCGAACACCGGGGAGCTGTTTTTT

d_call: TRBD2
clone_size: .
v_call: TRBV6-6
j_call: TRBJ2-1
cdr3_aa: CASSPTSGANEQFF
cdr3_nt: TGTGCCAGCAGTCCGACTAGCGGGGCCAATGAGCAGTTCTTC

d_call: .
clone_size: .
v_call: TRBV4-3
j_call: TRBJ1-6
cdr3_aa: CASSSANSPLHF
cdr3_nt: TGCGCCAGCAGCAGCGCGAATTCACCCCTCCACTTT

d_call: .
clone_size: .
v_call: TRBV6-6
j_call: TRBJ1-2
cdr3_aa: CASSSPVNYGYTF
cdr3_nt: TGTGCCAGCAGTTCTCCCGTGAACTATGGCTACACCTTC

d_call: .
clone_size: many
v_call: TRBV21-1
j_call: TRBJ2-5
cdr3_aa: CASSKQKLTCRGQETQYF
cdr3_nt: TGTGCCAGCAGCAAACAAAAACTGACCTGTAGAGGACAAGAGACCCAGTACTTC

d_call: .
clone_size: .
v_call: TRBV4-3
j_call: TRBJ2-7
cdr3_aa: CASSQDLNTLGQYF
cdr3_nt: TGCGCCAGCAGCCAAGATTTAAACACCCTAGGGCAGTACTTC

d_call: TRBD1
clone_size: few
v_call: TRBV7-9
j_call: TRBJ1-2
cdr3_aa: CASRTDRANDYTF
cdr3_nt: TGTGCCAGCAGAACGGACAGGGCTAATGACTACACCTTC

d_call: TRBD1
clone_size: .
v_call: TRBV7-9
j_call: TRBJ1-1
cdr3_aa: CASSYRGIDEAFF
cdr3_nt: TGTGCCAGCAGCTACAGGGGGATTGATGAAGCTTTCTTT

d_call: .
clone_size: few
v_call: TRBV7-9
j_call: TRBJ2-2
cdr3_aa: CASSLNQGPGELFF
cdr3_nt: TGTGCCAGCAGCCTCAATCAGGGCCCCGGGGAGCTGTTTTTT

d_call: TRBD1
clone_size: .
v_call: TRBV5-6
j_call: TRBJ2-3
cdr3_aa: CASSPRTGSRGDTQYF
cdr3_nt: TGTGCCAGCAGCCCCAGGACAGGTTCGAGGGGGGATACGCAGTATTTT

d_call: TRBD1
clone_size: few
v_call: TRBV5-1
j_call: TRBJ1-5
cdr3_aa: CASSLGTGYQPQHF
cdr3_nt: TGCGCCAGCAGCTTGGGGACAGGGTATCAGCCCCAGCATTTT

d_call: TRBD1
clone_size: .
v_call: TRBV20-1
j_call: TRBJ2-4
cdr3_aa: CSARAGGPNIQYF
cdr3_nt: TGCAGTGCTAGAGCAGGGGGCCCAAACATTCAGTACTTC

d_call: .
clone_size: few
v_call: TRBV27
j_call: TRBJ1-1
cdr3_aa: CASATFATGHTEAFF
cdr3_nt: TGTGCCAGCGCCACCTTTGCTACAGGGCACACTGAAGCTTTCTTT

d_call: .
clone_size: .
v_call: TRBV7-9
j_call: TRBJ1-1
cdr3_aa: CASSLGRPTEAFF
cdr3_nt: TGTGCCAGCAGCCTGGGACGCCCGACTGAAGCTTTCTTT

d_call: TRBD2
clone_size: .
v_call: TRBV7-9
j_call: TRBJ2-7
cdr3_aa: CASSQLTSGQGQYF
cdr3_nt: TGTGCCAGCAGCCAACTCACTAGCGGCCAGGGGCAGTACTTC

d_call: .
clone_size: few
v_call: TRBV20-1
j_call: TRBJ2-1
cdr3_aa: CSARSGLYNEQFF
cdr3_nt: TGCAGTGCTCGTAGCGGCCTTTACAATGAGCAGTTCTTC

d_call: TRBD2
clone_size: .
v_call: TRBV30
j_call: TRBJ2-1
cdr3_aa: CAWRSGGPNEQFF
cdr3_nt: TGTGCCTGGAGAAGCGGGGGACCCAATGAGCAGTTCTTC

d_call: .
clone_size: .
v_call: TRBV7-2
j_call: TRBJ1-4
cdr3_aa: CASSFRGTNEKLFF
cdr3_nt: TGTGCCAGCAGCTTTAGAGGGACTAATGAAAAACTGTTTTTT

d_call: .
clone_size: .
v_call: TRBV29-1
j_call: TRBJ2-7
cdr3_aa: CSVSGGTSEQYF
cdr3_nt: TGCAGCGTCTCTGGGGGAACCAGCGAGCAGTACTTC

d_call: .
clone_size: .
v_call: TRBV2
j_call: TRBJ2-5
cdr3_aa: CASSDTGETQYF
cdr3_nt: TGTGCCAGCAGTGATACAGGGGAGACCCAGTACTTC

d_call: .
clone_size: .
v_call: TRBV7-9
j_call: TRBJ1-4
cdr3_aa: CASSLESGGSEKLFF
cdr3_nt: TGTGCCAGCAGCTTAGAATCGGGGGGCAGCGAAAAACTGTTTTTT

d_call: .
clone_size: .
v_call: TRBV9
j_call: TRBJ2-7
cdr3_aa: CASSLGQGLSYEQYF
cdr3_nt: TGTGCCAGCAGCCTCGGGCAGGGGCTCTCCTACGAGCAGTACTTC

d_call: .
clone_size: .
v_call: TRBV13
j_call: TRBJ1-5
cdr3_aa: CASSSSLSKLNQPQHF
cdr3_nt: TGTGCCAGCTCCTCTAGTCTGTCCAAGCTTAATCAGCCCCAGCATTTT

d_call: TRBD1
clone_size: .
v_call: TRBV20-1
j_call: TRBJ2-3
cdr3_aa: CSASWTGLDTQYF
cdr3_nt: TGCAGTGCTAGCTGGACAGGACTCGATACGCAGTATTTT

d_call: .
clone_size: .
v_call: TRBV28
j_call: TRBJ2-5
cdr3_aa: CASSIYAGNQETQYF
cdr3_nt: TGTGCCAGCAGCATCTACGCGGGGAACCAAGAGACCCAGTACTTC

d_call: .
clone_size: .
v_call: TRBV11-1
j_call: TRBJ1-1
cdr3_aa: CASSLAGSNTEAFF
cdr3_nt: TGTGCCAGCAGCTTAGCCGGGAGTAACACTGAAGCTTTCTTT

d_call: .
clone_size: many
v_call: TRBV15
j_call: TRBJ2-3
cdr3_aa: CATSAGITQYF
cdr3_nt: TGTGCCACCAGCGCGGGTATTACGCAGTATTTT

d_call: .
clone_size: many
v_call: TRBV3-1
j_call: TRBJ1-2
cdr3_aa: CASSQEPRGYTF
cdr3_nt: TGTGCCAGCAGCCAAGAGCCTAGGGGCTACACCTTC

d_call: .
clone_size: few
v_call: TRBV4-2
j_call: TRBJ2-1
cdr3_aa: CASSLPSSSYNEQFF
cdr3_nt: TGTGCCAGCAGCCTCCCCTCTAGCTCCTACAATGAGCAGTTCTTC

d_call: TRBD2
clone_size: few
v_call: TRBV5-1
j_call: TRBJ2-1
cdr3_aa: CASSLKTSGGASGFF
cdr3_nt: TGCGCCAGCAGCCTCAAGACTAGCGGGGGGGCATCCGGGTTCTTC

d_call: TRBD2
clone_size: .
v_call: TRBV9
j_call: TRBJ2-2
cdr3_aa: CASSVDGGGPGTGELFF
cdr3_nt: TGTGCCAGCAGCGTAGATGGGGGAGGGCCGGGCACCGGGGAGCTGTTTTTT

d_call: .
clone_size: few
v_call: TRBV4-1
j_call: TRBJ1-5
cdr3_aa: CASSQDPGNRNQPQHF
cdr3_nt: TGCGCCAGCAGCCAAGATCCCGGCAATCGCAATCAGCCCCAGCATTTT

d_call: .
clone_size: .
v_call: TRBV13
j_call: TRBJ1-1
cdr3_aa: CASSERGTEAFF
cdr3_nt: TGTGCCAGCAGCGAACGGGGGACTGAAGCTTTCTTT

d_call: .
clone_size: few
v_call: TRBV6-6
j_call: TRBJ2-2
cdr3_aa: CASSYLGWGAGELFF
cdr3_nt: TGTGCCAGCAGTTACTTGGGCTGGGGGGCCGGGGAGCTGTTTTTT

d_call: .
clone_size: .
v_call: TRBV7-2
j_call: TRBJ2-7
cdr3_aa: CASSLKEHSYEQYF
cdr3_nt: TGTGCCAGCAGCTTAAAAGAGCACTCCTACGAGCAGTACTTC

d_call: .
clone_size: few
v_call: TRBV6-2/TRBV6-3
j_call: TRBJ2-1
cdr3_aa: CASSYPDMEGEQFF
cdr3_nt: TGTGCCAGCAGTTACCCTGACATGGAGGGAGAGCAGTTCTTC

d_call: .
clone_size: few
v_call: TRBV10-3
j_call: TRBJ2-1
cdr3_aa: CAISERNEQFF
cdr3_nt: TGTGCCATCAGTGAGAGGAATGAGCAGTTCTTC

d_call: TRBD1
clone_size: few
v_call: TRBV20-1
j_call: TRBJ2-3
cdr3_aa: CSARSHRGLADTQYF
cdr3_nt: TGCAGTGCTAGATCCCACAGGGGGCTGGCAGATACGCAGTATTTT

d_call: .
clone_size: many
v_call: TRBV2
j_call: TRBJ1-5
cdr3_aa: CASSGTISPQHF
cdr3_nt: TGTGCCAGCAGTGGGACAATTTCACCCCAGCATTTT